The entry that follows covers one T cell receptor (beta chain) sequence. This record comes from a study of blood T cell repertoires in COVID-19. All recovered Cohort 3 donors got two negative PCRs, got clearance, or saw symptom resolution. V gave up 2 bases and J gave up 4 bases, with 8 bases separating them. The CDR3 totals 13 residues. Looked up from germline, CDR1 is MNHEY and CDR2 is SVGAGI. In the original processing: Amplified reference gene primers provided the basis for estimating nucleated cell counts. Here immunoSEQ multiplex PCR was the method, and the copy in TCRdb shows in-frame clones only, minus some. That table is the source of V, J and clone size, and D and trimming were worked out from the DNA. The sample holds over 400,000 clones, 75% to 90% seen once.

Sequenced material: PBMCs or T cells enriched from blood (not recorded which). The chain combines TRBV6-5 with TRBJ1-1; the D is unclear. The TCR comes from an older woman who had recovered from COVID-19. CDR3 protein: CASSYRRSTEAFF. As DNA, the CDR3 is TGTGCCAGCAGTTACAGAAGGAGCACTGAAGCTTTCTTT.